The text below deals with one TCR beta chain. The target of this receptor is not known. No base-level quality is on record; no much larger clone is a single base apart. The healthy controls were a few dozen blood donors, and the buffy coats of these donors were supplied by the Finnish Red Cross blood service. All TCR-sequenced material derived from peripheral blood: patient blood samples and healthy donor buffy coats. Ficoll-Hypaque gradient centrifugation was used to isolate peripheral blood mononuclear cells. For the healthy controls, CD4+ cells were obtained from buffy coats by magnetic purification. The Gentra Puregene Cell and Tissue kit was used to extract genomic DNA, and a Qubit 2.0 fluorometer was used to measure the amount of genomic DNA. This entry belongs to a study of STAT5B mutations in CD4+ large granular lymphocyte leukemia (dated by TCRdb to between 2021 and 2024). Some background on the complete study: Among the healthy controls, the CDR3 'QG' motif was associated with a particular HLA allele. The study compared the TCRbeta repertoires of patients with CD4+ T-cell large granular lymphocyte leukemia against those of healthy blood donors. Flow cytometry on FACSCanto II or FACSVerse confirmed that purified fractions exceeded 95% purity among lymphocytes.

The immunoSEQ assay at survey resolution was applied to genomic DNA for sequencing of TCRbeta rearrangements. On the authors' methods: In the TCR sequencing data, the lowest productive clonotype frequency that could be detected was 2.59 x 10-5. Analyses included only productive TCRbeta rearrangements, meaning complete and in-frame sequences. Clonality for each sample was calculated as Simpson clonality in the immunoSEQ Analyzer version 3.0. Based on frequency, clones were grouped as very rare, small, medium, large (1-20%) or hyperexpanded (>20%). Generation probabilities were estimated with OLGA 1.2.3, V-gene circos plots were generated with VDJtools, specificities were searched for in VDJdb, and CDR3 motifs were identified with GLIPH. The source is immuneACCESS, and TCRdb retained only in-frame sequences with V and J called. Part of the clones is not carried over; for the studies checked, unresolved V genes explain less than half of this, and the remainder is unexplained. V, J and clone size are those of that table, while D and trimming were read from the DNA. Present in this sample are over 35,000 clones, 75% to 85% of which were seen just once. The leading ten clones occupy about 3.8% of the sample.

Between the V and J ends, shortened by 4 bases and 5 bases respectively, the junction contains 4 bases. The cysteine opens and the phenylalanine closes a CDR3 of 11 amino acids. The CDR3 DNA has 33 bases and is translated from base 1. The germline V gene supplies CDR1 MNHNS and CDR2 SASEGT. What the research found in general, with its limitations: The data were not HLA-matched, and the relatively small sample size could explain the higher clonality seen in CD4+ compared with CD8+ T-LGLL. TRBV06-family usage was enriched among the top patient clones (8/27) compared with healthy controls (2/35). Compared with healthy CD4+ repertoires, CD4-sorted patient repertoires appeared more clonal, and this difference remained even after the putative leukemic clones were removed. Each patient's main leukemic clonotypes were private, but roughly a quarter of these clonotypes showed up at low frequency in the non-leukemic repertoires of other patients.

This receptor was taken from a human donor in good health. Sample: CD4+ T cells from blood buffy coats. This chain joins TRBV6-1 to TRBJ2-3, with the D gene call left open. The nucleotide sequence reads TGTGCCAGCAGTGTAGTAGATACGCAGTATTTT. Translated, it gives CASSVVDTQYF.